The 26 T cell receptor beta chains in this list originate from one sample, sequenced in a study of blood T cell repertoires in COVID-19. Sequencing was performed with immunoSEQ multiplex PCR; in TCRdb, only in-frame clones are kept and a portion is missing. Of around 180,000 clones in the sample, about four fifths were seen once. Sequenced sample: peripheral blood. The receptor source for this set is an elderly woman with COVID-19, enrolled during active disease.

This chain uses TRBV29-1 with TRBJ1-2; D possibly corresponds to TRBD1 (5 bases). Germline loops: CDR1 SQVTM, CDR2 ANQGSEA. The CDR3 sequence is 15 residues long. Between the trimmed V and J ends, which lost 0 bases and 3 bases, there was a span of 14 bases. CDR3 nucleotides: TGCAGCGTTGAAGACCCGGCAGGGAATGACTATGGCTACACCTTC. Amino acid sequence: CSVEDPAGNDYGYTF.

The J gene is TRBJ2-1, the V gene TRBV7-9; 12 bases are shared with TRBD2. V dropped 5 bases and J dropped 10; count of bases not matched to a gene: 3. Germline assignment: CDR1 SEHNR and CDR2 FQNEAQ (reference sequence). The CDR3 is made up of 13 amino acids. The CDR3 sequence is CASSQTSGGEQFF. CDR3 sequence (DNA): TGTGCCAGCAGCCAAACTAGCGGGGGGGAGCAGTTCTTC.

This clone was recorded once. V and J are TRBV7-9 and TRBJ1-1; TRBD1 agrees at 7 bases. Germline lookup yields CDR1 SEHNR and CDR2 FQNEAQ (reference sequence). The CDR3 consists of 16 residues. V lost 6 bases and J lost 5; bases outside the gene matches: 15. CDR3 amino acids: CASRNRGPVWSTEAFF. CDR3 sequence (DNA): TGTGCCAGCAGAAACAGGGGACCGGTTTGGTCTACTGAAGCTTTCTTT.

J is TRBJ2-2 and V is TRBV7-9; 10 bases are a match to TRBD1. The germline V gene has CDR1 SEHNR and CDR2 FQNEAQ (reference sequence). The CDR3 extends over 15 amino acids. V lost 5 bases and J lost 9; bases outside the gene matches: 9. The CDR3 sequence is CASSESGTGERELFF. DNA of the CDR3: TGTGCCAGCAGCGAATCCGGGACAGGGGAGCGGGAGCTGTTTTTT.

This chain uses TRBV28 with TRBJ2-7, with TRBD1 matching over 8 bases. The CDR3 runs 14 residues. Germline V gene data show CDR1 as MDHEN and CDR2 as SYDVKM. Losses at the gene ends were 6 bases for V and 0 bases for J; bases not matched to a gene: 4. The CDR3 nucleotides read TGTGCCAGCAGGTGGACAGGGAGCTCCTACGAGCAGTACTTC. Translating gives CASRWTGSSYEQYF. The full variable domain, with the rest looked up from reference TRBV28 and TRBJ2-7, is DVKVTQSSRYLVKRTGEKVFLECVQDMDHENMFWYRQDPGLGLRLIYFSYDVKMKEKGDIPEGYSVSREKKERFSLILESASTNQTSMYLCASRWTGSSYEQYFGPGTRLTVT.

This sequence joins TRBV18 and TRBJ2-7; a weak D match, TRBD2 (5 bases). The CDR3 spans 14 residues. Germline V gene data show CDR1 as KGHSH and CDR2 as LQKENI. Trimming shortened V by 1 base and J by 2 bases, and 9 bases separated the two germline ends. The CDR3 spells CASSPRGLTYEQYF. CDR3 DNA sequence: TGTGCCAGCTCACCACGCGGGTTGACCTACGAGCAGTACTTC.

The chain employs TRBV5-8 and TRBJ1-2; TRBD1 aligns across 8 bases. The CDR3 is 15 amino acids. J gave up 7 bases and V 0 bases, and 8 bases lay outside the gene matches. Germline CDR1 reads SGHTS; CDR2 reads YDEGEE. The CDR3, as DNA: TGTGCCAGCAGCTTGGGGACAGGGAGCTCTTTTGGCTACACCTTC. Amino acid sequence: CASSLGTGSSFGYTF.

V is TRBV7-9 and J is TRBJ1-3; 7 positions agree with TRBD1. This CDR3 has 14 amino acids. CDR1 is SEHNR, CDR2 FQNEAQ, per germline (reference sequence). V shed 2 bases, J shed 4 bases, and the junction held 2 bases outside the gene matches. Written as DNA, the CDR3 is TGTGCCAGCAGCTTACCAGGGGGGGGAAACACCATATATTTT. Protein product: CASSLPGGGNTIYF.

The CDR3 DNA sequence: TGTGCCAGCAGTGAGGCAGGGCGCTACGAGCAGTACTTC. It is translated as CASSEAGRYEQYF. The chain carries TRBV25-1 and TRBJ2-7, with D tentatively TRBD1 (5 bases). Per the germline V gene, CDR1 is MGHDK and CDR2 is SYGVNS. CDR3 length: 13 amino acids. Trimming left V 3 bases short and J 3 bases short, with 9 bases between.

V is TRBV5-4 and J is TRBJ1-1; 8 positions match TRBD1. The junction had 5 bases not matched to a gene; V was cut back by 2 bases and J by 5 bases. CDR1 SGHNT and CDR2 YYREEE come from the germline V gene (reference sequence). CDR3 length equals 14 residues. The CDR3: CASSLQGERTEAFF. DNA of the CDR3: TGTGCCAGCAGCTTACAGGGGGAAAGAACTGAAGCTTTCTTT.

The rearrangement uses TRBV29-1 and TRBJ2-1; perhaps TRBD1 as D (5 bases). The germline CDR1 and CDR2 sequences are SQVTM and ANQGSEA. The CDR3 length is 12 residues. Trimming removed 6 bases at V and 7 bases at J, with 13 bases between. CDR3 nucleotides: TGCAGCGTGGGGCCCGGTGAAAATGAGCAGTTCTTC. Translating it yields CSVGPGENEQFF.

V is TRBV7-2 and J is TRBJ2-3; 13 positions agree with TRBD2. This CDR3 spans 16 amino acids. Germline CDR1 reads SGHTA; CDR2 reads FQGNSA. Trimming removed 5 bases from V and 1 base from J; junction bases left unmatched: 3. CDR3 sequence reads: CASSLGLAGGTDTQYF. The CDR3 nucleotides read TGTGCCAGCAGCCTAGGACTAGCGGGAGGCACAGATACGCAGTATTTT.

The chain carries TRBV27 and TRBJ1-1; D is perhaps TRBD1 (5 bases). CDR1 is MNHEY and CDR2 is SMNVEV in the germline V gene (reference sequence). CDR3 length: 14 amino acids. V was shortened by 3 bases and J by 5 bases, with 13 bases between the two germline ends. The CDR3 nucleotides read TGTGCCAGCAGTTTGGGGCAGGGATGGACTGAAGCTTTCTTT. It yields the protein CASSLGQGWTEAFF.

This clone came up a few times. This chain joins TRBV14 and TRBJ1-2; tentative D call: TRBD1 (5 bases). The CDR3 contains 13 residues. Per the germline V gene, CDR1 is SGHDN and CDR2 is FVKESK. Trimming took off 1 base at V and 6 bases at J, with 9 bases between the two ends. CDR3 DNA: TGTGCCAGCAGCCAAGTCAGGGTGGATGGCTACACCTTC. Residues: CASSQVRVDGYTF.

This clone was picked up a small number of times. This sequence joins TRBV15 and TRBJ2-1; 7 bases match TRBD1. CDR3 length equals 13 residues. Germline V gives CDR1 LNHNV, CDR2 YYDKDF (reference sequence). V trimming: 3 bases; J trimming: 8 bases; junction bases outside the gene matches: 4. The DNA for the CDR3 is TGTGCCACCAGCAGTTACAGGGGCGATGAGCAGTTCTTC. Amino acids: CATSSYRGDEQFF.

The gene calls are TRBV19 and TRBJ2-1; perhaps TRBD1 as D (7 bases). Germline V gene sequence: CDR1 LNHDA, CDR2 SQIVND (reference sequence). There are 14 residues in the CDR3. Between the trimmed V and J ends, which lost 7 bases and 7 bases, there was a span of 17 bases. The CDR3 DNA reads as TGTGCCAGTAATCCAGGGGGAGGAAGGAATGAGCAGTTCTTC. It specifies CASNPGGGRNEQFF.

The rearrangement uses TRBV10-2 and TRBJ1-2; D unclear. The CDR3 has 14 residues. The V gene's germline CDR1 is WSHSY and CDR2 SAAADI. V dropped 3 bases and J dropped 4 bases, with 12 bases sitting between them. CDR3 amino acids: CASSEDPTVYGYTF. In DNA form, the CDR3 reads TGCGCCAGCAGTGAAGACCCAACAGTCTATGGCTACACCTTC.

The chain recombines TRBV28 with TRBJ2-5, with D maybe TRBD2 (5 bases). CDR3 length equals 16 residues. Germline-derived CDR1 and CDR2 are MDHEN and SYDVKM. The V end was cut by 5 bases, the J end by 3 bases, with 19 bases between. Here the CDR3 DNA reads TGTGCCAGCAGTACGTTTTGGACCCGAGGGAAAGAGACCCAGTACTTC. Protein product: CASSTFWTRGKETQYF. The whole variable domain, remainder taken from reference TRBV28 and TRBJ2-5, is DVKVTQSSRYLVKRTGEKVFLECVQDMDHENMFWYRQDPGLGLRLIYFSYDVKMKEKGDIPEGYSVSREKKERFSLILESASTNQTSMYLCASSTFWTRGKETQYFGPGTRLLVL.

This chain connects TRBV7-9 to TRBJ1-5; weak D call: TRBD1 (6 bases). The CDR3 is made up of 13 amino acids. The ends were cut back, 1 base at V and 7 bases at J, with 8 bases in the middle. CDR1 SEHNR and CDR2 FQNEAQ come from the germline V gene (reference sequence). The CDR3 region is CASSLEQGQPQHF. CDR3 DNA sequence: TGTGCCAGCAGCTTAGAACAGGGACAGCCCCAGCATTTT.

Details on this clone: A junction boundary mismatches the germline segment, possibly from a read error. V and J are TRBV7-9 and TRBJ1-1; no definite D call. From germline, CDR1 is SEHNR and CDR2 FQNEAQ (reference sequence). This CDR3 region has 13 residues. CDR3 amino acids: CASSLRGNAEAFF. The CDR3 nucleotides are TGTGCCAGCAGCTTACGCGGGAACGCTGAAGCTTTCTTT.

The chain links TRBV30 to TRBJ2-2, with D tentatively TRBD1 (5 bases). Looked up from germline, CDR1 is GTSNPN and CDR2 is SVGIG (reference sequence). The CDR3 runs to 14 residues. The ends were cut back, 0 bases at V and 5 bases at J, with 10 bases in the middle. This chain's CDR3 is CAWSVWGFTGELFF. The CDR3 nucleotides read TGTGCCTGGAGTGTTTGGGGCTTTACCGGGGAGCTGTTTTTT.

This clone appeared once. The chain links TRBV5-6 to TRBJ1-3; D perhaps matches TRBD1 (6 bases). This CDR3 is 13 amino acids long. The germline V gene encodes CDR1 SGHDT and CDR2 YYEEEE. The V and J ends lost 0 bases and 8 bases respectively, with 9 bases between them. CDR3: CASSLDREYTIYF. DNA of the CDR3: TGTGCCAGCAGCTTGGACAGGGAGTACACCATATATTTT.

This clone was observed a single time. The V call is TRBV7-9, the J call TRBJ2-2, with TRBD2 identical over 7 bases. The CDR3 consists of 17 residues. Germline trimming cut 5 bases from V and 3 bases from J; bases unmatched to any gene: 12. Germline V gene data show CDR1 as SEHNR and CDR2 as FQNEAQ (reference sequence). CDR3 nucleotides: TGTGCCAGCAGCCCCCCGATACGGGGGGATGACACCGGGGAGCTGTTTTTT. Translating it yields CASSPPIRGDDTGELFF. Full variable domain (remainder filled in from reference TRBV7-9 and TRBJ2-2): DTGVSQNPRHKITKRGQNVTFRCDPISEHNRLYWYRQTLGQGPEFLTYFQNEAQLEKSRLLSDRFSAERPKGSFSTLEIQRTEQGDSAMYLCASSPPIRGDDTGELFFGEGSRLTVL.

V and J are TRBV5-5 and TRBJ2-1, with no clear D. The CDR3 extends over 17 amino acids. V was trimmed by 2 bases and J by 1 base, leaving 16 bases between them. Germline CDR1 is SGHKS and CDR2 is YYEKEE (reference sequence). The CDR3 is CASSFVSHLYSYNEQFF. The CDR3 DNA follows: TGTGCCAGCAGCTTCGTTTCACACCTTTATTCCTACAATGAGCAGTTCTTC.

The chain carries TRBV7-2 and TRBJ2-3; the match to TRBD1 covers 8 bases. The V and J ends lost 7 bases and 0 bases, in that order; junction bases with no gene match: 12. The CDR3 spans 17 residues. Germline CDR1 reads SGHTA; CDR2 reads FQGNSA. The CDR3 region has the DNA TGTGCCAGCATTAAACGGGCAGGGGGCTTCAGCACAGATACGCAGTATTTT. The encoded protein is CASIKRAGGFSTDTQYF.

The chain is built from TRBV5-1 and TRBJ2-1; 9 bases fit TRBD2. CDR1 SGHRS and CDR2 YFSETQ come from the germline V gene. The V and J ends lost 4 bases and 6 bases, in that order; junction bases with no gene match: 8. This CDR3 is 15 amino acids long. CDR3 DNA: TGCGCCAGCAGCCCGACTAGCGGAGCCCTCAATGAGCAGTTCTTC. Protein sequence: CASSPTSGALNEQFF.